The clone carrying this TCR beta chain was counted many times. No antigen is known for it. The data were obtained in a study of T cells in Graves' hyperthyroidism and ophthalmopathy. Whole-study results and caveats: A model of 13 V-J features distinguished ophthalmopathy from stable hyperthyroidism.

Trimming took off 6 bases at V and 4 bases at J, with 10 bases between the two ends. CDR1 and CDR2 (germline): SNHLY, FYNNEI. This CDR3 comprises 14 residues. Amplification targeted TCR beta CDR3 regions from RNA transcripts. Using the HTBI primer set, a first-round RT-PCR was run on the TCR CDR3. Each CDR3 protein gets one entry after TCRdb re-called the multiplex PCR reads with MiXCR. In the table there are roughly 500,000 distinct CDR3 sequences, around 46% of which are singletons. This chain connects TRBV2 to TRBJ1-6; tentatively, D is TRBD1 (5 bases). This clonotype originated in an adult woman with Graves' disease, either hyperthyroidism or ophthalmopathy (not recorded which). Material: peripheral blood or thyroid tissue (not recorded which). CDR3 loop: CASSRQPYNSPLHF. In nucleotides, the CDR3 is TGTGCCAGCAGCCGACAGCCTTATAATTCACCCCTCCACTTT.